Listed here are 15 T cell receptor beta chains from one sample, sequenced in a study of tumor and adjacent non-tumor tissue in lung cancer. RNA was extracted from bulk tissue without any cell sorting. This non-tumor lung sample came from over 3 cm beyond the tumor edge. TCRbeta libraries were built with three rounds of nested PCR, modified from ARM-PCR. TCRdb processed the multiplex PCR reads anew with MiXCR; each CDR3 protein has one entry. Here the sample spans some 80,000 distinct CDR3 sequences, roughly 80% being singletons. Material for sequencing was distant non-tumor lung tissue. The source of these receptors is a man in his sixties with non-small cell lung cancer.

In regard to this clonotype: This could be a read error, since a much larger clone is one nucleotide away. The chain recombines TRBV6-1 with TRBJ1-1; D unresolved. Germline CDR1 is MNHNS and CDR2 is SASEGT. This CDR3 spans 14 amino acids. CDR3 sequence (DNA): TGTACCAGCAGTGCGGTTGGAGTGAGCACTGAAGCTTTCTTT. This translates into CTSSAVGVSTEAFF.

Concerning this clonotype itself: One end of the junction fails to match germline, which may point to a read error. The DNA for the CDR3 is TGTGACAGCAGGGGGCCGTTGGACTATGACTACACCTTC. Protein product: CDSRGPLDYDYTF. The chain is built from TRBV11-2 and TRBJ1-2; 8 positions agree with TRBD1. Germline V gene data show CDR1 as SGHAT and CDR2 as FQNNGV. There are 13 residues in the CDR3.

This clonotype was observed many times. The rearrangement links TRBV6-1 to TRBJ2-1, with D maybe TRBD2 (6 bases). There are 13 residues in the CDR3. Trimming shortened V by 6 bases and J by 10 bases, and 16 bases separated the two germline ends. Germline CDR1 is MNHNS and CDR2 is SASEGT. Here the CDR3 reads CASRQEGDREQFF. CDR3 sequence (DNA): TGTGCCAGCAGACAGGAGGGCGACAGAGAGCAGTTCTTC.

This clonotype is a singleton in its sample. The junction departs from the called germline gene at one end, perhaps through a read error. The V and J genes are TRBV11-3 and TRBJ2-3, with D possibly matching TRBD2 (7 bases). The CDR3 runs to 16 residues. CDR1 is SGHNT and CDR2 is YENEEA in the germline V gene. The CDR3 DNA is TGCGCCAGCAGCTTAATCGCCGGGGGGCGGACAGATACGCAGTATTTT. Translating it yields CASSLIAGGRTDTQYF.

This clonotype appeared many times. The chain combines TRBV4-3 with TRBJ2-7; D possibly corresponds to TRBD1 (5 bases). There are 13 residues in the CDR3. CDR1 is LGHNA, CDR2 YSLEER, per germline. V gave up 3 bases and J gave up 5 bases, with 11 bases separating them. CDR3 bases: TGCGCCAGCAGCCATACAGGTTTCGACGAGCAGTACTTC. Amino acids: CASSHTGFDEQYF.

The rearrangement joins TRBV12-3 or TRBV12-4 to TRBJ2-3; TRBD1 agrees at 10 bases. J lost 15 bases, V lost 6 bases, and 15 bases had no gene match. CDR3 size: 14 residues. The CDR3 nucleotides read TGTGCCAGCAGCGCTTCGACAGGGGGCTCCTTGAGATATTTT. It codes for CASSASTGGSLRYF.

With respect to this clonotype: A much larger clone is a single base away; this may be a read error. The genes are TRBV6-2 or TRBV6-3 and TRBJ2-3, with a tentative D call TRBD2 (5 bases). The CDR3 is made up of 15 amino acids. CDR1 is MNHEY, CDR2 SVGEGT, per germline. The germline V and J ends were trimmed by 4 bases and 3 bases, with 14 bases remaining between them. Here the CDR3 reads CASSFSARETDTQYF. The CDR3 bases are TGTGCCAGCAGTTTTAGCGCGAGAGAGACAGATACGCAGTATTTT.

This clonotype has a count of ten or more. In DNA, the CDR3 is TGCAGCGTTACGAGTTCGAGCGGTAGCACAGATACGCAGTATTTT. Amino acids: CSVTSSSGSTDTQYF. The chain employs TRBV29-1 and TRBJ2-3, with D perhaps matching TRBD2 (5 bases). Deletions cut 5 bases from V and 0 bases from J, with 15 bases between. The CDR3 loop spans 15 amino acids. Germline CDR1 SQVTM, CDR2 ANQGSEA.

About this clonotype itself: As the CDR3 is not closed by the conserved phenylalanine or tryptophan, this likely results from a read error. This chain links TRBV6-1 with TRBJ1-6; unclear D gene. Germline values: CDR1 MNHNS, CDR2 SASEGT. The CDR3 sequence is 14 residues long. The CDR3 loop reads CAGSSTASNSPLHL. DNA for the CDR3: TGTGCCGGCAGTTCCACGGCCTCGAATTCACCCCTCCACCTT.

Worth noting for this clonotype: This CDR3 fails to terminate in the conserved phenylalanine or tryptophan, so it likely reflects a read error. J is TRBJ2-2 and V is TRBV6-1, with D hard to call. This CDR3 has 14 amino acids. The germline V gene has CDR1 MNHNS and CDR2 SASEGT. V shed 7 bases and J shed 0 bases, with 9 bases lying between them. CDR3 bases: TGTGCCAGCATTGTTCAGGCGAACACCGGGGAGCTGTTTGTT. It translates to CASIVQANTGELFV.

With regard to this clonotype: Given the absence of the conserved phenylalanine or tryptophan at the CDR3 end, a read error is likely. The rearrangement links TRBV6-5 to TRBJ2-1; TRBD1 or TRBD2 may be the D gene (5 bases each). Between the trimmed V and J ends, which lost 2 bases and 5 bases, there was a span of 16 bases. Germline V CDR1 and CDR2: MNHEY, SVGAGI. There are 16 residues in the CDR3. The CDR3 sequence: CASSYGPGAVNNEQFL. The CDR3 bases are TGTGCCAGCAGTTACGGCCCCGGGGCAGTAAACAATGAGCAGTTCTTA.

In the case of this clonotype: The CDR3 does not close with the conserved phenylalanine or tryptophan, likely indicating a read error. The J gene is TRBJ2-3, the V gene TRBV20-1; no firm D call. The CDR3 sequence is 13 residues long. Trimming took 7 bases from V and 0 from J, leaving 11 bases between them. The germline CDR1 and CDR2 sequences are DFQATT and SNEGSKA (reference sequence). The DNA for the CDR3 is TGCAGTGGACAAGTGCGGAGCACAGATACGCAGTATATT. It yields the protein CSGQVRSTDTQYI.

A note on this clonotype: Compared with germline, one end of the junction differs, possibly owing to a read error. The CDR3 DNA sequence: TGTACCAGCGGCGTTTGCGGGGCCGGGGGTGAGCAGTTCTTC. It translates to CTSGVCGAGGEQFF. This chain uses TRBV11-1 with TRBJ2-1, with D perhaps matching TRBD2 (6 bases). The germline gives CDR1 SGHAT, CDR2 FQDESV (reference sequence). The CDR3 loop spans 14 amino acids.

The rearrangement uses TRBV12-3 or TRBV12-4 and TRBJ1-1, with D tentatively TRBD1 (5 bases). The CDR3 runs to 14 residues. Trimming shortened V by 7 bases and J by 5 bases, and 17 bases separated the two germline ends. CDR3 sequence reads: CASTTREGWTEAFF. The CDR3 DNA is TGTGCCAGCACTACAAGGGAGGGGTGGACTGAAGCTTTCTTT.

Worth noting for this clonotype: Being one base from a much bigger clone, this may be a read error. V gene TRBV6-1 combines with J gene TRBJ2-7, with D possibly being TRBD1 or TRBD2 (5 bases each). Trimming shortened V by 9 bases and J by 4 bases, and 7 bases separated the two germline ends. Germline-derived CDR1 and CDR2 are MNHNS and SASEGT. The CDR3 has 10 residues. The CDR3 DNA is TGTGCCAGGAGGGGATACGAGCAGTACTTC. Amino acids: CARRGYEQYF.